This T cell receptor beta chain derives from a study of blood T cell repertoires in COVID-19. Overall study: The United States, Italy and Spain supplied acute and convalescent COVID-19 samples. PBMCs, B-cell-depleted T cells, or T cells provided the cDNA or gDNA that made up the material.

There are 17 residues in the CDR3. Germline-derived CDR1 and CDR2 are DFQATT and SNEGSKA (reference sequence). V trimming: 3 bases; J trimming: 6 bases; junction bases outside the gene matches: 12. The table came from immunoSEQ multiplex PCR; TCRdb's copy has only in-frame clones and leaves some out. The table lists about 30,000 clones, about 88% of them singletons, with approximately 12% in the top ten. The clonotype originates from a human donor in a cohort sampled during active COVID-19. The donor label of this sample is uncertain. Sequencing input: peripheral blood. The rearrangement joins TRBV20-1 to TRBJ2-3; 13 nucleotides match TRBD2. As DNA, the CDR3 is TGCAGTGCTAGTGGTCCAACTAGCGGGAGGGACTGGGATACGCAGTATTTT. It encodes CSASGPTSGRDWDTQYF.